This paragraph covers one TCR beta chain sequence. These data belong to a study of blood T cell repertoires in COVID-19. Germline V lookup: CDR1 LNHDA, CDR2 SQIVND (reference sequence). The CDR3 is 15 residues long. Unmatched junction bases numbered 6, after V lost 5 bases and J lost 5 bases. Clones were sequenced by immunoSEQ multiplex PCR, and TCRdb holds only the in-frame ones, with some missing. The sample lists 35,000 to 45,000 clones; approximately 91% were seen once. This rearrangement joins TRBV19 to TRBJ1-1; 12 nucleotides agree with TRBD1. The sequenced sample was peripheral blood. This clonotype was sampled from a human donor in a cohort sampled during active COVID-19. The CDR3 nucleotides read TGTGCCAGTAGTCCGGGACAGGGGGCGGGGACTGAAGCTTTCTTT. This codes for CASSPGQGAGTEAFF. The full variable domain, with the rest looked up from reference TRBV19 and TRBJ1-1, is DGGITQSPKYLFRKEGQNVTLSCEQNLNHDAMYWYRQDPGQGLRLIYYSQIVNDFQKGDIAEGYSVSREKKESFPLTVTSAQKNPTAFYLCASSPGQGAGTEAFFGQGTRLTVV.